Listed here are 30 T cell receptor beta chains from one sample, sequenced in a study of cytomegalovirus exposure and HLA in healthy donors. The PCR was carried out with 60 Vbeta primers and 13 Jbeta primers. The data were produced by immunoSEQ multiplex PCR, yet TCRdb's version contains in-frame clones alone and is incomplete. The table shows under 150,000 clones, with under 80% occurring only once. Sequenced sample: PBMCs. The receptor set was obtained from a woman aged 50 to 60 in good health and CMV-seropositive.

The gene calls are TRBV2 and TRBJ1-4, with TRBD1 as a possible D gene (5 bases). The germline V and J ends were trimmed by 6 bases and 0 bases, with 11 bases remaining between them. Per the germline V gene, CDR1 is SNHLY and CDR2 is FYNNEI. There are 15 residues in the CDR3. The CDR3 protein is CASRRQIATNEKLFF. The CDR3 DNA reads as TGTGCCAGCAGACGACAGATTGCAACTAATGAAAAACTGTTTTTT.

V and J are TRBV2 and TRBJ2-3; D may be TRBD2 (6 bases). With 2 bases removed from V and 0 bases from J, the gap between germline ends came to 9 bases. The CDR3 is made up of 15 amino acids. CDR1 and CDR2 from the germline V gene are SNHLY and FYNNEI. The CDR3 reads CASSERDLSTDTQYF. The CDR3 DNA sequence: TGTGCCAGCAGTGAAAGGGACTTAAGCACAGATACGCAGTATTTT.

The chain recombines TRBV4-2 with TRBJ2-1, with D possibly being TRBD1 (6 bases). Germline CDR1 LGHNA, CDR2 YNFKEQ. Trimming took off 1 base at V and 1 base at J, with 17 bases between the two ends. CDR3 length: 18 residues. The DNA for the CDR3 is TGTGCCAGCAGCCAAGTTTTCGGGACAAGCCCTTCCTACAATGAGCAGTTCTTC. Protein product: CASSQVFGTSPSYNEQFF.

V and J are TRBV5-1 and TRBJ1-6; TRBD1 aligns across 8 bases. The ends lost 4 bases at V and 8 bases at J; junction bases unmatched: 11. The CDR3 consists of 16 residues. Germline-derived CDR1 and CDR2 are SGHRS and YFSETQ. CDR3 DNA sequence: TGCGCCAGCAGCCAACGACAGGGGCAAGTTGATTCACCCCTCCACTTT. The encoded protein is CASSQRQGQVDSPLHF. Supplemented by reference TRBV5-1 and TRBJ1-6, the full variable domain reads KAGVTQTPRYLIKTRGQQVTLSCSPISGHRSVSWYQQTPGQGLQFLFEYFSETQRNKGNFPGRFSGRQFSNSRSEMNVSTLELGDSALYLCASSQRQGQVDSPLHFGNGTRLTVT.

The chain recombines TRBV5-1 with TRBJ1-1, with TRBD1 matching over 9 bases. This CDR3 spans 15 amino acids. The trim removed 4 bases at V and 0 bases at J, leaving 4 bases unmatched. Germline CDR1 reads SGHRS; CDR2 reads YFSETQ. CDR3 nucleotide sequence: TGCGCCAGCAGCCCCGGACAGGGGATGAACACTGAAGCTTTCTTT. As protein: CASSPGQGMNTEAFF.

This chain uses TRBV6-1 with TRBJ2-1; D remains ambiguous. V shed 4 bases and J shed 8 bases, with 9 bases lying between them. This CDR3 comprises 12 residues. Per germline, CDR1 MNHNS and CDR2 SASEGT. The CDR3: CASSGWAYEQFF. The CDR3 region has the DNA TGTGCCAGCAGTGGATGGGCGTATGAGCAGTTCTTC.

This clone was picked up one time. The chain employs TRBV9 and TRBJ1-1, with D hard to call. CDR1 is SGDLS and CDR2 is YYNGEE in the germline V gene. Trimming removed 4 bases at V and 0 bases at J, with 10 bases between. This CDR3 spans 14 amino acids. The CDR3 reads CASSPLPMNTEAFF. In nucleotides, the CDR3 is TGTGCCAGCAGCCCCCTTCCTATGAACACTGAAGCTTTCTTT.

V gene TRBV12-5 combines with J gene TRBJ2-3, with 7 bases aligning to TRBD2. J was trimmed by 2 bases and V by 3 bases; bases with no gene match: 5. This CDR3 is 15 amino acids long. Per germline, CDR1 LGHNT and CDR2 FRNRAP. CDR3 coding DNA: TGTGCTAGTGGTTTTGGGGGGGGTTTCACAGATACGCAGTATTTT. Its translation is CASGFGGGFTDTQYF.

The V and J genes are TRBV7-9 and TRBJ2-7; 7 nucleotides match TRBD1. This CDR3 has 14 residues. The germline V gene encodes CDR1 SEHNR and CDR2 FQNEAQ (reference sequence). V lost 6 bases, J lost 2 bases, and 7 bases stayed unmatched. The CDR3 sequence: CASRNPGQPYEQYF. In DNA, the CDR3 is TGTGCCAGCAGGAACCCGGGACAGCCCTACGAGCAGTACTTC.

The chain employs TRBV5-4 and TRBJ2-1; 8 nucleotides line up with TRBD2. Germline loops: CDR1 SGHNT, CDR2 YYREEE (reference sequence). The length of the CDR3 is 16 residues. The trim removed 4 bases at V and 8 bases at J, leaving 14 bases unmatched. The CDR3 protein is CASSRSGGREWDEQFF. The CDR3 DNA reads TGTGCCAGCAGCCGGAGCGGGGGACGGGAATGGGATGAGCAGTTCTTC.

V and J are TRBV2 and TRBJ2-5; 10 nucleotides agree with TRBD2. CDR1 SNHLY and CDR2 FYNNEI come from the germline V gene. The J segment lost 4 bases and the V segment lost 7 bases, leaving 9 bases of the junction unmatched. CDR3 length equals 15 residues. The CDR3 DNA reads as TGTGCCAGCATAGGACTAGCGGCTTCCAGAGAGACCCAGTACTTC. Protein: CASIGLAASRETQYF.

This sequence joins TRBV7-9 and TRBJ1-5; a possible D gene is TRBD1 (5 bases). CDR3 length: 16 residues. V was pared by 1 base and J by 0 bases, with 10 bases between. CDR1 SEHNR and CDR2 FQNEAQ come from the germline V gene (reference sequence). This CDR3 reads CASSLEGQGSNQPQHF. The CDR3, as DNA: TGTGCCAGCAGCTTAGAGGGCCAGGGTAGCAATCAGCCCCAGCATTTT. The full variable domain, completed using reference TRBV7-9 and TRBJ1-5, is DTGVSQNPRHKITKRGQNVTFRCDPISEHNRLYWYRQTLGQGPEFLTYFQNEAQLEKSRLLSDRFSAERPKGSFSTLEIQRTEQGDSAMYLCASSLEGQGSNQPQHFGDGTRLSIL.

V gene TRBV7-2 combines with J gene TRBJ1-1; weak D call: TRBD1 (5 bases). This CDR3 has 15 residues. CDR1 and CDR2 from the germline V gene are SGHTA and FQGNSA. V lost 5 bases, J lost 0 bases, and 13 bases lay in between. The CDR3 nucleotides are TGTGCCAGCAGCCCCGCACCGACAGTGAACACTGAAGCTTTCTTT. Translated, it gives CASSPAPTVNTEAFF.

The CDR3 DNA reads TGTGCCAGCAGCTTTTGGACAGGGAGTTTCGCTGAAGCTTTCTTT. It codes for CASSFWTGSFAEAFF. V is TRBV14 and J is TRBJ1-1; 8 bases line up with TRBD1. CDR1 and CDR2 from the germline V gene are SGHDN and FVKESK. After removal of 5 bases from V and 6 bases from J, the junction contained 11 bases not matched to a gene. The CDR3 has 15 amino acids.

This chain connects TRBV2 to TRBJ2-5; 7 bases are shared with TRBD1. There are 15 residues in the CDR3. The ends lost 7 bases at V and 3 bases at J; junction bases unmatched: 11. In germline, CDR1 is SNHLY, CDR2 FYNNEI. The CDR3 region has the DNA TGTGCCAGCACAAGATCAGGGGGTAGTGAAGAGACCCAGTACTTC. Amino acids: CASTRSGGSEETQYF.

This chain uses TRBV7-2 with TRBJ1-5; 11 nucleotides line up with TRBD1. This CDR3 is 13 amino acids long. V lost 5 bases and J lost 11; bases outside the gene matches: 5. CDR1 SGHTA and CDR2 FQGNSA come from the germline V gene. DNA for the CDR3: TGTGCCAGCAGCATGGGACAGGGGGAAACCCAGCATTTT. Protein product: CASSMGQGETQHF.

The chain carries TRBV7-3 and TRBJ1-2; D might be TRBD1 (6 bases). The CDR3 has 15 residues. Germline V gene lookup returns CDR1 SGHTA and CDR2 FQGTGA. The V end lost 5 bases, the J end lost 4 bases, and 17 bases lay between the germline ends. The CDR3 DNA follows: TGTGCCAGCAGCCCACCGGGACAAAGTCTCTATGGCTACACCTTC. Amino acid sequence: CASSPPGQSLYGYTF.

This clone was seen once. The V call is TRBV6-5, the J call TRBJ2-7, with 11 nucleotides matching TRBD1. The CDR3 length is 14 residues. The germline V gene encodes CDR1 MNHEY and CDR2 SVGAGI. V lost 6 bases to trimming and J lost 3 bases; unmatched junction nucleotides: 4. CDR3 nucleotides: TGTGCCAGCAGGGCCGGGACAGGGGGCTACGAGCAGTACTTC. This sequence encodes CASRAGTGGYEQYF.

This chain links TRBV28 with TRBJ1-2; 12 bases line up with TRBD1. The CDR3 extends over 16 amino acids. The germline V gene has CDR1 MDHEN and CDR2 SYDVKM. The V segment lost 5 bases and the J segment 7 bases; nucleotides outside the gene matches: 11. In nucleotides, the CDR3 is TGTGCCAGCAGTCCGCCGGGACAGGGGGCGCAAAGTGGCTACACCTTC. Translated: CASSPPGQGAQSGYTF.

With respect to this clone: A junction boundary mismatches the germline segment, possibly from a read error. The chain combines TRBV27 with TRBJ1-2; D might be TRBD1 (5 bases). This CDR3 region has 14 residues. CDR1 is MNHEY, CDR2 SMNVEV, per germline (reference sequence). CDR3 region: CASSLGRGGYGYAF. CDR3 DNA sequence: TGTGCCAGCAGTTTGGGAAGGGGAGGCTATGGCTACGCCTTC.

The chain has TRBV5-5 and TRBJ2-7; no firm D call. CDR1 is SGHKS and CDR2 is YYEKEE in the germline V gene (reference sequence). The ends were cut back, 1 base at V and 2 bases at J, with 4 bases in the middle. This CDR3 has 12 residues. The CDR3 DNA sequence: TGTGCCAGCAGCTTGCTTCCCTACGAGCAGTACTTC. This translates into CASSLLPYEQYF.

The CDR3 nucleotides read TGTGCCAGCAGCCCGCAAGGACTAGCGGGTCGAGAGCAGTTCTTC. Amino acid sequence: CASSPQGLAGREQFF. The gene calls are TRBV28 and TRBJ2-1; 11 bases map to TRBD2. This CDR3 spans 15 amino acids. Per germline, CDR1 MDHEN and CDR2 SYDVKM. V lost 6 bases and J lost 10; bases outside the gene matches: 11.

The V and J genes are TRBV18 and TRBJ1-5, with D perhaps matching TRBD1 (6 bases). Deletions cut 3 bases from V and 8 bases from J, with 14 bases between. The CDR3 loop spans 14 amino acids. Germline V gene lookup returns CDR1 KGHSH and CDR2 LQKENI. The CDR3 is CASSPSGGREPQHF. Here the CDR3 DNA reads TGTGCCAGCTCACCGTCCGGGGGGCGGGAGCCCCAGCATTTT.

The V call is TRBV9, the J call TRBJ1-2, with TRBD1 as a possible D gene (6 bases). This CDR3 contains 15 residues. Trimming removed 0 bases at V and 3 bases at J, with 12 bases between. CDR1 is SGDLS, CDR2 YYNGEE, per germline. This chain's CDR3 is CASSVALRGDYGYTF. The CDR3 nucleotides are TGTGCCAGCAGCGTAGCGCTCAGGGGAGACTATGGCTACACCTTC. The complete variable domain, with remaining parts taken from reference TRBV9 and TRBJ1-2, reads DSGVTQTPKHLITATGQRVTLRCSPRSGDLSVYWYQQSLDQGLQFLIQYYNGEERAKGNILERFSAQQFPDLHSELNLSSLELGDSALYFCASSVALRGDYGYTFGSGTRLTVV.

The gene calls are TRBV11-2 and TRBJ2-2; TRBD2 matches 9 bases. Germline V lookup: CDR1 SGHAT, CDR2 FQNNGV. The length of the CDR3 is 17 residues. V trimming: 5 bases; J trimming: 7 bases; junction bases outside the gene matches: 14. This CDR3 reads CASSPDAGLARGGELFF. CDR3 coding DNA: TGTGCCAGCAGCCCGGACGCCGGACTAGCGAGGGGCGGGGAGCTGTTTTTT.

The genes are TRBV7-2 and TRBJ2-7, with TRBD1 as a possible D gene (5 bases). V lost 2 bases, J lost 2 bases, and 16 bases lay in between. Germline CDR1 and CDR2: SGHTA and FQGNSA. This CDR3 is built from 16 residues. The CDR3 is CASSLRKGQGTYEQYF. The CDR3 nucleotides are TGTGCCAGCAGCTTAAGGAAGGGCCAGGGAACCTACGAGCAGTACTTC.

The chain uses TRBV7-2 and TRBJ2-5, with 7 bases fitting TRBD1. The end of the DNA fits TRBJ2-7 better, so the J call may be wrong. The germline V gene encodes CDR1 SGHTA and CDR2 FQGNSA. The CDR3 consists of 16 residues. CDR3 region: CASSSPRQGVNYEQYF. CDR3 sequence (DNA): TGTGCCAGCAGCTCCCCACGGCAGGGGGTTAACTACGAGCAGTACTTC.

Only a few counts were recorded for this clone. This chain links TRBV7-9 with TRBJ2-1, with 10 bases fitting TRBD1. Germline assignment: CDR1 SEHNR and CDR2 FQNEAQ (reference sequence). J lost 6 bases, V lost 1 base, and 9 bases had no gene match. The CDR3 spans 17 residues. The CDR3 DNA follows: TGTGCCAGCAGCTTAGAGCCTACCCGGGACAGGGGCAATGAGCAGTTCTTC. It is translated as CASSLEPTRDRGNEQFF.

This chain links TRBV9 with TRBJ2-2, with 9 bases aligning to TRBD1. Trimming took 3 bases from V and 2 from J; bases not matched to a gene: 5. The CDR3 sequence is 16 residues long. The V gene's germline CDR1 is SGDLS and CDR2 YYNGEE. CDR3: CASSGDRVINTGELFF. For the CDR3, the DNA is TGTGCCAGCAGCGGGGACAGGGTAATTAACACCGGGGAGCTGTTTTTT.

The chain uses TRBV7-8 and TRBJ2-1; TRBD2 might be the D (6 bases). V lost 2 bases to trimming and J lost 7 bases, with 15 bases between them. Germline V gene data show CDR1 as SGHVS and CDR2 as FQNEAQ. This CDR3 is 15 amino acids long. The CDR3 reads CASSLSGTGRNEQFF. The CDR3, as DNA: TGTGCCAGCAGCTTATCCGGGACTGGGAGGAATGAGCAGTTCTTC. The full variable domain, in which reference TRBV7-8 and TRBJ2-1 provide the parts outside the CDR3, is GAGVSQSPRYKVAKRGQDVALRCDPISGHVSLFWYQQALGQGPEFLTYFQNEAQLDKSGLPSDRFFAERPEGSVSTLKIQRTQQEDSAVYLCASSLSGTGRNEQFFGPGTRLTVL.